This T cell receptor (beta chain) comes out of a study of human T cells and chemical hapten exposure. Findings and caveats of the study: After DPC sensitization, TCRs above 1 in 1000 frequency showed no change.

A single record per CDR3 protein comes from TCRdb applying MiXCR to the RACE reads. The data contain 100,000 to 150,000 distinct CDR3 sequences, approximately 9.1% of them singletons. Time point: healthy volunteer bleed at 2 weeks. Extraction yielded total RNA from whole blood (unfractionated). This clonotype was counted between two and nine times. Its antigen is currently unknown. Sequences were obtained from whole blood. The receptor was derived from a male donor in good health. Some clones in this sample may be carry-over from other donors' samples.

CDR3 sequence (DNA): TGTGCCAGCAGCAGGACAGACTACGAGCAGTACTTC. This gives the protein CASSRTDYEQYF. The chain links TRBV7-9 to TRBJ2-7, with D possibly TRBD1 on 6 matching bases. This CDR3 has 12 residues. Per the germline V gene, CDR1 is SEHNR and CDR2 is FQNEAQ (reference sequence). V shed 5 bases and J shed 3 bases, with 8 bases lying between them.